The entry that follows covers one T cell receptor (beta chain) sequence. The record originates from a study of blood T cell repertoires in COVID-19. V was clipped by 0 bases and J by 2 bases; unmatched bases: 4. The V gene's germline CDR1 is LGHNA and CDR2 YSLEER. This CDR3 comprises 17 residues. Assay used: immunoSEQ multiplex PCR; TCRdb lists only in-frame clones, some missing. The sample lists fewer than 300,000 clones, 80% to 95% occurring once. The receptor was derived from a woman in her thirties who had recovered from COVID-19. The V and J genes are TRBV4-3 and TRBJ2-1, with 10 bases matching TRBD2. The specimen was PBMCs or T cells enriched from blood (not recorded which). Here the CDR3 reads CASSQDPSGSPYNEQFF. The DNA of the CDR3 is TGCGCCAGCAGCCAAGACCCTAGCGGGAGTCCCTACAATGAGCAGTTCTTC.